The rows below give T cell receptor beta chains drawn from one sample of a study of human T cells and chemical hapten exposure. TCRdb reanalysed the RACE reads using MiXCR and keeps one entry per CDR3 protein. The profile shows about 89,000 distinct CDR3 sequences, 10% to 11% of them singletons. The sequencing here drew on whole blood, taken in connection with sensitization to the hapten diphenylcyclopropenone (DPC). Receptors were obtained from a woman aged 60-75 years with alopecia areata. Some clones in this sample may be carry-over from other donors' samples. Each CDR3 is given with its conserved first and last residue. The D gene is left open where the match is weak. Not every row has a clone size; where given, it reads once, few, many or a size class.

CDR3nt: TGCAGCGTTGAAGCTGAAAAAACTTACACTGAAGCTTTCTTT
CDR3aa: CSVEAEKTYTEAFF
abundance: .
d_gene: .
v_gene: TRBV29-1
j_gene: TRBJ1-1

CDR3nt: TGTGCCAGCAGCTTGGGGACCGCGAACACCGGGGAGCTGTTTTTT
CDR3aa: CASSLGTANTGELFF
abundance: many
d_gene: .
v_gene: TRBV7-9
j_gene: TRBJ2-2

CDR3nt: TGTGCCAGCAGCTTAGCGTTGTATAGCAATCAGCCCCAGCATTTT
CDR3aa: CASSLALYSNQPQHF
abundance: few
d_gene: .
v_gene: TRBV7-2
j_gene: TRBJ1-5

CDR3nt: TGTGCCAGCTCACCCCGAGGGACAGGGGAACCCGAAAAACTGTTTTTT
CDR3aa: CASSPRGTGEPEKLFF
abundance: few
d_gene: TRBD1
v_gene: TRBV18
j_gene: TRBJ1-4

CDR3nt: TGTGCCAGCAGCGTAGGGGTCAGGGAAAGGGAAAAACTGTTTTTT
CDR3aa: CASSVGVREREKLFF
abundance: few
d_gene: .
v_gene: TRBV9
j_gene: TRBJ1-4

CDR3nt: TGTGCCAGTAGTACCAGACATCCGGGAGCTAGCACCGGGGGGGAGCAGTACTTC
CDR3aa: CASSTRHPGASTGGEQYF
abundance: many
d_gene: TRBD2
v_gene: TRBV19
j_gene: TRBJ2-7

CDR3nt: TGCGCCAGCAGCTTGGGCGGACAAGAGACCCAGTACTTC
CDR3aa: CASSLGGQETQYF
abundance: .
d_gene: .
v_gene: TRBV5-1
j_gene: TRBJ2-5

CDR3nt: TGTGCCAGCAGCCCCGCTCCGGGACAGGGATTTAAAAACATTCAGTACTTC
CDR3aa: CASSPAPGQGFKNIQYF
abundance: few
d_gene: TRBD1
v_gene: TRBV7-3
j_gene: TRBJ2-4

CDR3nt: TGTGCCAGCAGCTTATCATCAGGGTCCGATGAGCAGTTCTTC
CDR3aa: CASSLSSGSDEQFF
abundance: many
d_gene: .
v_gene: TRBV7-3
j_gene: TRBJ2-1

CDR3nt: TGTGCCAGCAGCCCCAGGGGACTAGCGGGTAACACCGGGGAGCTGTTTTTT
CDR3aa: CASSPRGLAGNTGELFF
abundance: few
d_gene: TRBD2
v_gene: TRBV7-3
j_gene: TRBJ2-2